This T cell receptor (beta chain) came from a study of cytomegalovirus exposure and HLA in healthy donors. Study-level results: Confirmation in vitro established that three CMV-associated chains were specific for CMV antigens.

As for this clone: Its matching antigen is unknown.

In germline, CDR1 is LNHDA, CDR2 SQIVND (reference sequence). Unmatched junction bases numbered 4, after V lost 6 bases and J lost 3 bases. This CDR3 spans 14 amino acids. The data were produced by immunoSEQ multiplex PCR, yet TCRdb's version contains in-frame clones alone and is incomplete. In the table there are around 140,000 clones, about 94% of which are singletons. Sequencing was done on a sample of PBMCs. This TCR derives from a young man in good health and CMV-seropositive. This rearrangement joins TRBV19 to TRBJ2-7; TRBD1 agrees at 11 bases. CDR3 nucleotide sequence: TGTGCCAGTAGCCGGACAGGGGGCCTCTACGAGCAGTACTTC. Residues: CASSRTGGLYEQYF.